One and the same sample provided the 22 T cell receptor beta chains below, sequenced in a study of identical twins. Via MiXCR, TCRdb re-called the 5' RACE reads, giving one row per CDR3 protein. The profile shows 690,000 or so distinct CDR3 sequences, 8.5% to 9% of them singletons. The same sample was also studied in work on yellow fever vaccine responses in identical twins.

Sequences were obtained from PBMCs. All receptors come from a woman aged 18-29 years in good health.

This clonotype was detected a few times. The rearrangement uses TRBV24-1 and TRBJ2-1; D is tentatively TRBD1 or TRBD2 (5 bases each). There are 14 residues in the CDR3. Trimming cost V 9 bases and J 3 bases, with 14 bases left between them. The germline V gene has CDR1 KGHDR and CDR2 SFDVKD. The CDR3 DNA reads TGTGCCACCTCGCCCCGGGACGGCTACAATGAGCAGTTCTTC. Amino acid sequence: CATSPRDGYNEQFF.

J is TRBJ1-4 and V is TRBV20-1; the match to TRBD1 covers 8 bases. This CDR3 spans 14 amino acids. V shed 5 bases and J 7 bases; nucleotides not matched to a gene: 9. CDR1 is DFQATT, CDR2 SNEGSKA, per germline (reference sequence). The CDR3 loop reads CSAYPGTGPEKLFF. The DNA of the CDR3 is TGCAGTGCTTATCCCGGGACAGGCCCTGAAAAACTGTTTTTT.

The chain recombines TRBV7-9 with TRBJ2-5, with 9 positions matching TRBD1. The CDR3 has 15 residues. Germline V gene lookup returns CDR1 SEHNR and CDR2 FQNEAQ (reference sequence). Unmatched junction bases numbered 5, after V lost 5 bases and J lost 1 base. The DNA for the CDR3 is TGTGCCAGCAGCGAAAGGGACAGGGCCCAAGAGACCCAGTACTTC. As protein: CASSERDRAQETQYF. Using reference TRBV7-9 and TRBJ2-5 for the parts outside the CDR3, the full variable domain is DTGVSQNPRHKITKRGQNVTFRCDPISEHNRLYWYRQTLGQGPEFLTYFQNEAQLEKSRLLSDRFSAERPKGSFSTLEIQRTEQGDSAMYLCASSERDRAQETQYFGPGTRLLVL.

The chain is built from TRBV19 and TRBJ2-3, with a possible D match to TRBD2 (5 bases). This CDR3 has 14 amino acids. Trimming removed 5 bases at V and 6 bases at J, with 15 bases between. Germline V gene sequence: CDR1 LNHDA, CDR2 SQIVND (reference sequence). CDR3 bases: TGTGCCAGTAGTCCCTTCCGCCTAGCTGATACGCAGTATTTT. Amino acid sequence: CASSPFRLADTQYF.

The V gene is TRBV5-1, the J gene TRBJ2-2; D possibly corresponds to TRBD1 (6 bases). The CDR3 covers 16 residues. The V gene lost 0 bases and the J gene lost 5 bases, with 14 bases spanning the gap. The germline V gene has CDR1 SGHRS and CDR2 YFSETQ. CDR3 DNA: TGCGCCAGCAGCTTGGGGCAGGGGATTTGGACCGGGGAGCTGTTTTTT. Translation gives CASSLGQGIWTGELFF.

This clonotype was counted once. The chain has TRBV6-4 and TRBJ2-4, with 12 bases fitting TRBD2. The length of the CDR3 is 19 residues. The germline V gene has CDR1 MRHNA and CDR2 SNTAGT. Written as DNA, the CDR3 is TGTACCTGCAGTTTTGGGCTAGCGGGGGGGGGTGGAGCCAAAAACATTCAGTACTTC. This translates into CTCSFGLAGGGGAKNIQYF.

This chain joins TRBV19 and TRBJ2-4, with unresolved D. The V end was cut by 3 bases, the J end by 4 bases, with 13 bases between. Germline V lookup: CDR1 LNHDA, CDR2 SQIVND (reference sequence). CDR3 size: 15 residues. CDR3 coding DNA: TGTGCCAGTAGTATTACGGCCTACGGAAAAAACATTCAGTACTTC. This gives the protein CASSITAYGKNIQYF.

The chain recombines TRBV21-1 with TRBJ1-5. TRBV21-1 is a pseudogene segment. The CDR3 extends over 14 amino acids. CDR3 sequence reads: CASNDGYSNQPQHF. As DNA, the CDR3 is TGTGCCAGCAACGACGGTTATAGCAATCAGCCCCAGCATTTT.

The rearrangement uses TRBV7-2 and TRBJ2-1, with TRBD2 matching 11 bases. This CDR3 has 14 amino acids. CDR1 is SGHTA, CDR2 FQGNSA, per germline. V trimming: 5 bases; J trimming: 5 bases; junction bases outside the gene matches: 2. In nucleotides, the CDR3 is TGTGCCAGCAGCGTGGGACTAGCGGACAATGAGCAGTTCTTC. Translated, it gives CASSVGLADNEQFF. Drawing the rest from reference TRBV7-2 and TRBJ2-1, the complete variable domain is GAGVSQSPSNKVTEKGKDVELRCDPISGHTALYWYRQSLGQGLEFLIYFQGNSAPDKSGLPSDRFSAERTGGSVSTLTIQRTQQEDSAVYLCASSVGLADNEQFFGPGTRLTVL.

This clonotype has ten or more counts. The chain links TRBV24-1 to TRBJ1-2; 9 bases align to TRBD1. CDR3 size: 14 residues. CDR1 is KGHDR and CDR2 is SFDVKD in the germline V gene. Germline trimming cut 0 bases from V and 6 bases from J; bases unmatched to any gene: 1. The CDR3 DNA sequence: TGTGCCACCAGTGATTTGGGACAGGGGCATGGCTACACCTTC. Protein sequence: CATSDLGQGHGYTF.

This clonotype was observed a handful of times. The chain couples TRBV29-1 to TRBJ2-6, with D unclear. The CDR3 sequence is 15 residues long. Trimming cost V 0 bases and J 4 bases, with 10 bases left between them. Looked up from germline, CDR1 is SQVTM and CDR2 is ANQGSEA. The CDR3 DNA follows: TGCAGCGTTGAAGATATGGTTTCGGGGGCCAACGTCCTGACTTTC. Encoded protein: CSVEDMVSGANVLTF. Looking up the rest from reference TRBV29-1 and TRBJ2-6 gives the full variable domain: SAVISQKPSRDICQRGTSLTIQCQVDSQVTMMFWYRQQPGQSLTLIATANQGSEATYESGFVIDKFPISRPNLTFSTLTVSNMSPEDSSIYLCSVEDMVSGANVLTFGAGSRLTVL.

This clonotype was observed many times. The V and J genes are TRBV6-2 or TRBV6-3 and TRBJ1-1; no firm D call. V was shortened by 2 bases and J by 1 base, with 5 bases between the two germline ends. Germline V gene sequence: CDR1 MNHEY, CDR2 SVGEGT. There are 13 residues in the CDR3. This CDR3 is CASSYIRNTEAFF. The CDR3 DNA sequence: TGTGCCAGCAGTTACATACGGAACACTGAAGCTTTCTTT.

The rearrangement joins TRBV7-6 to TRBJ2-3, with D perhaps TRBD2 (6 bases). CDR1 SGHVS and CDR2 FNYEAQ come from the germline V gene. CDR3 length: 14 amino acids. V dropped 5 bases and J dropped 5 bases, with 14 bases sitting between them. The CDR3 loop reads CASSRGEFGDTQYF. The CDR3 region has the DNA TGTGCCAGCAGCCGCGGGGAATTCGGAGATACGCAGTATTTT.

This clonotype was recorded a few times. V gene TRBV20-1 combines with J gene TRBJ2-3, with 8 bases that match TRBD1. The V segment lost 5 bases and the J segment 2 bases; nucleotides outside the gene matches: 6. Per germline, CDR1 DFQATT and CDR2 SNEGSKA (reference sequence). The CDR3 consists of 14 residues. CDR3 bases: TGCAGTGCTGCGGACAGGGCTTACACAGATACGCAGTATTTT. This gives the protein CSAADRAYTDTQYF.

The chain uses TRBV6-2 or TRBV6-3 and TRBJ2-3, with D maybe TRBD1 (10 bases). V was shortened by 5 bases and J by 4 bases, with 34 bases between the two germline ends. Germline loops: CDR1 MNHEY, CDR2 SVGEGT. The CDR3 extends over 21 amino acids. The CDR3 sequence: CASSPGQGTNFLREGSDTQYF. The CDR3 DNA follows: TGTGCCAGCAGTCCGGGACAGGGGACCAACTTTTTGCGGGAGGGCTCAGATACGCAGTATTTT.

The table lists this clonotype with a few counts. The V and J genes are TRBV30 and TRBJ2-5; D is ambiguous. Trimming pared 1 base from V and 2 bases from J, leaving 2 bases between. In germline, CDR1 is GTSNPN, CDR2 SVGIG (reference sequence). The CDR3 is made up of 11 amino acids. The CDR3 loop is CAWSAQETQYF. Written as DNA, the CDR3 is TGTGCCTGGAGTGCTCAAGAGACCCAGTACTTC.

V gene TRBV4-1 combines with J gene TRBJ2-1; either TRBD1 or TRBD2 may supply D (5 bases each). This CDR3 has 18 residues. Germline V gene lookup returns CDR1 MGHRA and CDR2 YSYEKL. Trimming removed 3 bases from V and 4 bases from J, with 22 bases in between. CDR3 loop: CASSHIYRGVSKYNEQFF. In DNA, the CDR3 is TGCGCCAGCAGCCATATCTACCGGGGCGTAAGCAAGTACAATGAGCAGTTCTTC.

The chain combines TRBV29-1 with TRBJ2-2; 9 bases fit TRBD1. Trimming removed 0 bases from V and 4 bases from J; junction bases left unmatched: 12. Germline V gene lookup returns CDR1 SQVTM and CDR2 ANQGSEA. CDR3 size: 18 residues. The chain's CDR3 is CSVEDRRDRVRITGELFF. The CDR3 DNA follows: TGCAGCGTTGAAGATCGGAGGGACAGGGTTCGGATCACCGGGGAGCTGTTTTTT.

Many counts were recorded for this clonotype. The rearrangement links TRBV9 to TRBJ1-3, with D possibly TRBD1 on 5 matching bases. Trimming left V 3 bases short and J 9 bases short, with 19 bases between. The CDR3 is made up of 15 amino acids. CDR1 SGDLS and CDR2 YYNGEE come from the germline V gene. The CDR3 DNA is TGTGCCAGCAGCGCTAGCGGGGGGTTCGACGGCACCATATATTTT. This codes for CASSASGGFDGTIYF. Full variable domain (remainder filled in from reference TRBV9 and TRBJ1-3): DSGVTQTPKHLITATGQRVTLRCSPRSGDLSVYWYQQSLDQGLQFLIQYYNGEERAKGNILERFSAQQFPDLHSELNLSSLELGDSALYFCASSASGGFDGTIYFGEGSWLTVV.

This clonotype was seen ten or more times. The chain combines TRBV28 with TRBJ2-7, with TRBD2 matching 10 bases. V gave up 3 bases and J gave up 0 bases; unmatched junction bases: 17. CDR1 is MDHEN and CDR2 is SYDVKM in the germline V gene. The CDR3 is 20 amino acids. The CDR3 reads CASSLGPQGSSGGSSYEQYF. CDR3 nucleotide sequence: TGTGCCAGCAGTTTGGGGCCACAGGGAAGTAGCGGGGGGAGCTCCTACGAGCAGTACTTC.

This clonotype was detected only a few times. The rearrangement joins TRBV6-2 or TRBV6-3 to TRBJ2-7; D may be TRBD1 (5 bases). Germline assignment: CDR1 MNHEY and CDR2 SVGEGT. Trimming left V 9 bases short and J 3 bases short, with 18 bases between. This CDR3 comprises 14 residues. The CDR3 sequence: CASRRGNGHYEQYF. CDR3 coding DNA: TGTGCCAGTCGCCGAGGTAACGGACACTACGAGCAGTACTTC.

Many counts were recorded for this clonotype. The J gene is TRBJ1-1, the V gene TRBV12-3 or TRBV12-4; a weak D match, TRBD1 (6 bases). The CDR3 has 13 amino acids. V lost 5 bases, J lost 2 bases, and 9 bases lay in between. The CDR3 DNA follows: TGTGCCAGCAGTGTACAGGGAAACACTGAAGCTTTCTTT. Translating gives CASSVQGNTEAFF.